Shown below are 18 T cell receptor beta chains from a single sample sequenced in a study of shared clonotypes between healthy human individuals. Positively selected for CCR7, the CD45RO-negative cells used as naive CD8 cells excluded terminally differentiated effector memory CD45RA+ cells. The assay was immunoSEQ multiplex PCR, and TCRdb's table has in-frame clones only and misses some. The sample consists of about 680,000 clones, just over 90% of them appearing once. Material for sequencing was naive CD8+ T cells sorted from blood. These TCRs come from a man aged 25 to 40 in good health.

The J gene is TRBJ2-1, the V gene TRBV4-1; 11 bases align to TRBD2. The germline V gene has CDR1 MGHRA and CDR2 YSYEKL. The CDR3 spans 16 residues. V lost 5 bases and J lost 8; bases outside the gene matches: 11. CDR3: CASSLRLAGLMDEQFF. CDR3 sequence (DNA): TGCGCCAGCAGCTTACGACTAGCGGGATTGATGGATGAGCAGTTCTTC.

The chain couples TRBV9 to TRBJ2-5, with D tentatively TRBD1 (5 bases). Germline V gives CDR1 SGDLS, CDR2 YYNGEE. CDR3 length: 15 amino acids. V dropped 3 bases and J dropped 1 base, with 13 bases sitting between them. CDR3 sequence (DNA): TGTGCCAGCAGCGCCTACGACAGACCCCAAGAGACCCAGTACTTC. Translation gives CASSAYDRPQETQYF.

The chain combines TRBV7-8 with TRBJ2-1; 8 bases are a match to TRBD1. CDR1 and CDR2 from the germline V gene are SGHVS and FQNEAQ. There are 18 residues in the CDR3. J gave up 3 bases and V 2 bases, and 12 bases lay outside the gene matches. CDR3 amino acids: CASSLPSTGGTLYNEQFF. CDR3 sequence (DNA): TGTGCCAGCAGCTTACCGTCTACAGGGGGGACACTCTACAATGAGCAGTTCTTC.

This clone was seen only once. CDR3 residues: CASSLLGGLNEQFF. As DNA, the CDR3 is TGTGCCAGCAGTTTATTGGGGGGTCTCAATGAGCAGTTCTTC. The chain has TRBV27 and TRBJ2-1; the D gene is possibly TRBD2 (6 bases). From germline, CDR1 is MNHEY and CDR2 SMNVEV (reference sequence). The V gene lost 1 base and the J gene lost 6 bases, with 10 bases spanning the gap. The CDR3 length is 14 residues.

V gene TRBV30 combines with J gene TRBJ1-1, with D hard to call. CDR1 is GTSNPN, CDR2 SVGIG, per germline (reference sequence). CDR3 size: 13 residues. V gave up 0 bases and J gave up 0 bases, with 5 bases separating them. The CDR3 sequence: CAWSVHVNTEAFF. CDR3 sequence (DNA): TGTGCCTGGAGTGTACACGTGAACACTGAAGCTTTCTTT.

This chain joins TRBV19 and TRBJ1-3; unclear D gene. Germline assignment: CDR1 LNHDA and CDR2 SQIVND (reference sequence). The CDR3 loop spans 15 amino acids. Trimming took 1 base from V and 0 from J, leaving 7 bases between them. The CDR3 DNA reads TGTGCCAGTAGTATAGGTCCAGCCTCTGGAAACACCATATATTTT. Residues: CASSIGPASGNTIYF.

This rearrangement joins TRBV25-1 to TRBJ2-7; 7 positions agree with TRBD1. Germline assignment: CDR1 MGHDK and CDR2 SYGVNS. The CDR3 has 13 amino acids. Trimming cost V 4 bases and J 2 bases; bases outside gene matches: 2. CDR3 sequence (DNA): TGTGCCAGCAGTGGGCAGGGGGCCTACGAGCAGTACTTC. It is translated as CASSGQGAYEQYF.

J is TRBJ2-2 and V is TRBV29-1; D is unresolved. V lost 7 bases, J lost 1 base, and 10 bases lay in between. The germline V gene encodes CDR1 SQVTM and CDR2 ANQGSEA. The CDR3 runs 13 residues. CDR3 in DNA: TGCAGCGGGCAGGAGATGAACACCGGGGAGCTGTTTTTT. It codes for CSGQEMNTGELFF.

The rearrangement links TRBV11-2 to TRBJ2-5, with D possibly matching TRBD2 (5 bases). V gave up 10 bases and J gave up 1 base, with 13 bases separating them. Germline CDR1 and CDR2: SGHAT and FQNNGV. The CDR3 runs 13 residues. The CDR3 is CATRAWVQETQYF. The CDR3 DNA is TGTGCCACGAGGGCGTGGGTCCAAGAGACCCAGTACTTC.

The rearrangement links TRBV4-3 to TRBJ2-1; TRBD2 is a possible D gene (5 bases). Between the trimmed V and J ends, which lost 5 bases and 9 bases, there was a span of 11 bases. The CDR3 runs to 12 residues. Germline V gives CDR1 LGHNA, CDR2 YSLEER. CDR3 sequence reads: CASSELEGEQFF. The CDR3 DNA is TGCGCCAGCAGCGAGCTCGAGGGTGAGCAGTTCTTC.

The J gene is TRBJ2-1, the V gene TRBV19, with TRBD1 matching over 7 bases. This CDR3 spans 13 amino acids. In germline, CDR1 is LNHDA, CDR2 SQIVND (reference sequence). The ends lost 5 bases at V and 9 bases at J; junction bases unmatched: 7. CDR3: CASSLDRSGEQFF. The CDR3 DNA is TGTGCCAGTAGTCTGGACAGGTCAGGTGAGCAGTTCTTC.

This sequence joins TRBV27 and TRBJ2-7, with TRBD2 matching 14 bases. CDR1 is MNHEY and CDR2 is SMNVEV in the germline V gene (reference sequence). V trimming: 3 bases; J trimming: 2 bases; junction bases outside the gene matches: 3. The CDR3 runs to 16 residues. CDR3 loop: CASSLGLAGVAYEQYF. Here the CDR3 DNA reads TGTGCCAGCAGTTTGGGACTAGCGGGAGTGGCCTACGAGCAGTACTTC.

Note on this clone: Other DNA sequences from this sample encode an identical CDR3 as well. The J gene is TRBJ2-7, the V gene TRBV9; 9 nucleotides align to TRBD2. J lost 2 bases, V lost 0 bases, and 0 bases had no gene match. Germline V gene sequence: CDR1 SGDLS, CDR2 YYNGEE. The CDR3 covers 14 residues. The CDR3 DNA reads as TGTGCCAGCAGCGTAGGCGGGGGGGCCTACGAGCAGTACTTC. Translating gives CASSVGGGAYEQYF.

This clone has just one count. Other DNA sequences in this specimen translate into the identical CDR3. This chain connects TRBV6-5 to TRBJ2-5, with unresolved D. V was shortened by 3 bases and J by 0 bases, with 5 bases between the two germline ends. Germline CDR1 and CDR2: MNHEY and SVGAGI. There are 13 residues in the CDR3. The CDR3 DNA follows: TGTGCCAGCAGTTATGCGTACCAAGAGACCCAGTACTTC. It translates to CASSYAYQETQYF.

This chain connects TRBV10-3 to TRBJ2-4; a possible D gene is TRBD2 (6 bases). CDR3 length equals 13 residues. The germline gives CDR1 ENHRY, CDR2 SYGVKD. The ends were cut back, 4 bases at V and 3 bases at J, with 7 bases in the middle. CDR3 DNA sequence: TGTGCCATCAGTGTGGGACTCAAAAACATTCAGTACTTC. Translated, it gives CAISVGLKNIQYF.

CDR3 amino acids: CASSPPTGGGSGANVLTF. CDR3 sequence (DNA): TGTGCCAGCAGCCCGCCGACAGGGGGCGGGTCTGGGGCCAACGTCCTGACTTTC. This sequence joins TRBV7-9 and TRBJ2-6; 10 bases line up with TRBD1. V shed 5 bases and J 1 base; nucleotides not matched to a gene: 8. There are 18 residues in the CDR3. CDR1 is SEHNR and CDR2 is FQNEAQ in the germline V gene (reference sequence).

J is TRBJ2-7 and V is TRBV2; TRBD1 matches 7 bases. Germline trimming cut 3 bases from V and 2 bases from J; bases unmatched to any gene: 4. CDR3 size: 14 residues. The germline V gene has CDR1 SNHLY and CDR2 FYNNEI. In DNA, the CDR3 is TGTGCCAGCAGTGACCGGGACAGAGCCTACGAGCAGTACTTC. It encodes CASSDRDRAYEQYF.

This chain uses TRBV11-2 with TRBJ1-1; TRBD1 might be the D (5 bases). The V gene's germline CDR1 is SGHAT and CDR2 FQNNGV. The V gene lost 4 bases and the J gene lost 10 bases, with 13 bases spanning the gap. CDR3 length: 12 amino acids. CDR3 sequence reads: CASSSLTEGAFF. As DNA, the CDR3 is TGTGCCAGCAGCTCGTTGACAGAGGGAGCTTTCTTT.